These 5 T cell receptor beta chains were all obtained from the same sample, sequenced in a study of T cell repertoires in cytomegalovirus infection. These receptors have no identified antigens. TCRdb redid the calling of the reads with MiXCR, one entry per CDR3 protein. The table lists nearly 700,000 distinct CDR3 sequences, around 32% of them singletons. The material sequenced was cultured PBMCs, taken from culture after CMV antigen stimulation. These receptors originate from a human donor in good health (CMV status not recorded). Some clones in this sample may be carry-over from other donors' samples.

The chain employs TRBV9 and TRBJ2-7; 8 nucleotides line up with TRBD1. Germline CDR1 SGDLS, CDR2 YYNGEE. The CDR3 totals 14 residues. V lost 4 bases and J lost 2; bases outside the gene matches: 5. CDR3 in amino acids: CASSYRGQAYEQYF. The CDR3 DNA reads TGTGCCAGCAGCTACCGGGGACAGGCCTACGAGCAGTACTTC.

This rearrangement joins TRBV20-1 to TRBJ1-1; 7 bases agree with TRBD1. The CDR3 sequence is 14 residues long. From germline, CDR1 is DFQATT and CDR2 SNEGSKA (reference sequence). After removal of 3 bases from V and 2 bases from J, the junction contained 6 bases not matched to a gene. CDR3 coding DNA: TGCAGTGCTAGGCCCGGACAGGTAAACACTGAAGCTTTCTTT. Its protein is CSARPGQVNTEAFF.

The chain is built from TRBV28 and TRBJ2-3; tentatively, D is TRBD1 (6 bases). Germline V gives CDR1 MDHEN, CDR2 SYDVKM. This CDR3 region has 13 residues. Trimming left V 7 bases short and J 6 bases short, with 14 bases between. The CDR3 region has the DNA TGTGCCAGCAAGGACAGATTCGTTGATACGCAGTATTTT. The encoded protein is CASKDRFVDTQYF.

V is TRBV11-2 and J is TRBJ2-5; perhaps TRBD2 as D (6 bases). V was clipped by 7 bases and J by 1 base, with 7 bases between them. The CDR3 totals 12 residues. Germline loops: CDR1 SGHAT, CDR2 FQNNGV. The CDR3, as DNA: TGTGCCAGCAATAGCGGCCAAGAGACCCAGTACTTC. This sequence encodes CASNSGQETQYF.

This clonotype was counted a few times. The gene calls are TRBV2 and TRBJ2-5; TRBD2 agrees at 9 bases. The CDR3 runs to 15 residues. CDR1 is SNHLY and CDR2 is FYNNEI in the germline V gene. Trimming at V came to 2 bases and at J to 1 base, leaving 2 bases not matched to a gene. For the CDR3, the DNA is TGTGCCAGCAGTGAACAGACTAGCGGCCAAGAGACCCAGTACTTC. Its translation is CASSEQTSGQETQYF.